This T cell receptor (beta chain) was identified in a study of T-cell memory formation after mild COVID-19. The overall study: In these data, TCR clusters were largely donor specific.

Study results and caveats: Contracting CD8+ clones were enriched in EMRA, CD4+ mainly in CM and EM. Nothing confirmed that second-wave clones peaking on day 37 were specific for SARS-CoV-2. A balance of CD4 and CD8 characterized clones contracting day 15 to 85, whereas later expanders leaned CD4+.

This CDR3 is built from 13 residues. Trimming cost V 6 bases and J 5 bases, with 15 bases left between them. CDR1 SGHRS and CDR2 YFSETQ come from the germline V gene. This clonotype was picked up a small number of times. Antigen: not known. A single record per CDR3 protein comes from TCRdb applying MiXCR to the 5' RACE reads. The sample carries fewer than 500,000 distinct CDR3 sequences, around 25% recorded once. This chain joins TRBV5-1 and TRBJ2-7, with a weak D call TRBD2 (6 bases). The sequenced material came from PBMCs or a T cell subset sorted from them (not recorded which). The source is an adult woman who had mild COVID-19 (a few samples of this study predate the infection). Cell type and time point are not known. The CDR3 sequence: CASIDDGEDEQYF. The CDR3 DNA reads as TGCGCCAGCATAGACGACGGGGAGGACGAGCAGTACTTC.